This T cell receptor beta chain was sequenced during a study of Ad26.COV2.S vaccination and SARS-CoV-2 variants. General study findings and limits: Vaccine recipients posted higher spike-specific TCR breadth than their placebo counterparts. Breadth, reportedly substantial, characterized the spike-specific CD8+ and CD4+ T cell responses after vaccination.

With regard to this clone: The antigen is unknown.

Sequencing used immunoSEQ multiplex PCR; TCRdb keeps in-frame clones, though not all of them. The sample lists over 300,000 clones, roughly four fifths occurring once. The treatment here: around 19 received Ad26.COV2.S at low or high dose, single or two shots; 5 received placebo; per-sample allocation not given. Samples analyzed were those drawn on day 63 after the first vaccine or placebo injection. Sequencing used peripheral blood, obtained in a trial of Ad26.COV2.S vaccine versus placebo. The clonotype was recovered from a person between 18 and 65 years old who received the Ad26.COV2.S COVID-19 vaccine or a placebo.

CDR3 coding DNA: TGTGCCAGCAGCTTAGCCAGGACAGGGGAGGTCGAAGCTTTCTTT. This gives the protein CASSLARTGEVEAFF. The rearrangement joins TRBV11-1 to TRBJ1-1; 9 bases align to TRBD1. Germline values: CDR1 SGHAT, CDR2 FQDESV (reference sequence). The CDR3 totals 15 residues. The ends lost 0 bases at V and 8 bases at J; junction bases unmatched: 7.